This T cell receptor beta chain was captured by sequencing in a study of T cell repertoires in cytomegalovirus infection. Study background: Recently described HLA-C-restricted plus well-studied HLA-B-restricted CMV epitopes were used.

About this clonotype: Its antigen remains unidentified.

TCRdb processed the reads anew with MiXCR; each CDR3 protein has one entry. Among about 130,000 distinct CDR3 sequences listed, approximately 30% were seen once. Study-level findings and limits: HLA-C-restricted, CMV-specific TCR beta clonotypes were dominant ex vivo.

This material consisted of CD8+ T cells from cultured PBMCs, taken from culture after CMV antigen stimulation. The receptor was derived from a human donor in good health (CMV status not recorded). Some clones in this sample may be carry-over from other donors' samples.

The CDR3 DNA follows: TGTGCCAGCAGTGAAGCGGCTAGCGGGGGGCTTGGCACCGGGGAGCTGTTTTTT. As protein: CASSEAASGGLGTGELFF. V gene TRBV2 combines with J gene TRBJ2-2; 11 nucleotides match TRBD2. V was clipped by 0 bases and J by 4 bases; unmatched bases: 7. This CDR3 comprises 18 residues. CDR1 and CDR2 from the germline V gene are SNHLY and FYNNEI.